This TCR beta chain was recovered during a study of T-cell reconstitution after alpha-beta-depleted transplantation in children. Germline V gene sequence: CDR1 LGHNA, CDR2 YSLEER. The length of the CDR3 is 18 residues. Germline trimming cut 3 bases from V and 3 bases from J; bases unmatched to any gene: 11. Using unique molecular identifiers, the investigators prepared the TCRbeta library. TCRdb used MiXCR to reprocess the PCR reads, holding one entry per CDR3 protein. The table records about 500,000 distinct CDR3 sequences, over 25% of them present only once. This clonotype was obtained from a human donor who donated a stem cell graft to a child with aplastic anemia. The genes are TRBV4-3 and TRBJ2-1, with 10 bases identical to TRBD2. The starting material was PBMCs from the stem cell graft donor, obtained from the stem cell graft. CDR3 DNA sequence: TGCGCCAGCAGCCAGAGCGAAATAGCGGGAGGATACTACAATGAGCAGTTCTTC. It is translated as CASSQSEIAGGYYNEQFF.